Each of the 8 T cell receptor beta chains below was sequenced from the same sample in a study of human T cells and chemical hapten exposure. TCRdb fed the RACE reads into MiXCR, producing one record per CDR3 protein. The sample consists of fewer than 70,000 distinct CDR3 sequences, around 7% of them appearing once. Noted time point: pre-sensitization, week 0. Regarding treatment: therapeutic diphenylcyclopropenone sensitization with weekly scalp DPC. The sample consisted of whole blood, taken in connection with sensitization to the hapten diphenylcyclopropenone (DPC). The receptors stem from a woman in her twenties or thirties with alopecia areata. Some clones in this sample may be carry-over from other donors' samples.

The J gene is TRBJ1-1, the V gene TRBV4-1; perhaps TRBD1 as D (6 bases). V was shortened by 1 base and J by 6 bases, with 6 bases between the two germline ends. CDR3 size: 12 residues. Looked up from germline, CDR1 is MGHRA and CDR2 is YSYEKL. The CDR3, as DNA: TGCGCCAGCAGCCAAGCAGGGGCTGAAGCTTTCTTT. It encodes CASSQAGAEAFF.

This clonotype has more than one count but fewer than ten. A much larger clone is a single base away; this may be a read error. This chain uses TRBV19 with TRBJ2-7; the D gene could be TRBD1 or TRBD2 (5 bases each). The CDR3 contains 15 residues. Trimming took off 4 bases at V and 5 bases at J, with 18 bases between the two ends. Germline V CDR1 and CDR2: LNHDA, SQIVND (reference sequence). CDR3 amino acids: CASSTFGAGRDEQYF. The CDR3, as DNA: TGTGCCAGTAGTACGTTCGGGGCAGGGCGCGACGAGCAGTACTTC. The full variable domain, with the rest looked up from reference TRBV19 and TRBJ2-7, is DGGITQSPKYLFRKEGQNVTLSCEQNLNHDAMYWYRQDPGQGLRLIYYSQIVNDFQKGDIAEGYSVSREKKESFPLTVTSAQKNPTAFYLCASSTFGAGRDEQYFGPGTRLTVT.

The gene calls are TRBV29-1 and TRBJ1-4; D is ambiguous. There are 12 residues in the CDR3. The V gene's germline CDR1 is SQVTM and CDR2 ANQGSEA. The V end was cut by 7 bases, the J end by 5 bases, with 11 bases between. The CDR3 is CSAGRRNEKLFF. The CDR3 DNA reads as TGCAGCGCAGGACGGAGAAATGAAAAACTGTTTTTT.

The V call is TRBV12-5, the J call TRBJ1-4, with D possibly TRBD1 on 5 matching bases. Trimming left V 3 bases short and J 5 bases short, with 10 bases between. Germline V lookup: CDR1 LGHNT, CDR2 FRNRAP. The CDR3 runs to 14 residues. The CDR3 sequence: CASGLMGTNEKLFF. For the CDR3, the DNA is TGTGCTAGTGGTTTAATGGGGACCAATGAAAAACTGTTTTTT.

V gene TRBV27 combines with J gene TRBJ2-3; D call uncertain. Germline V gene lookup returns CDR1 MNHEY and CDR2 SMNVEV (reference sequence). CDR3 length: 13 residues. V was trimmed by 1 base and J by 0 bases, leaving 2 bases between them. The CDR3 loop reads CASSLLSTDTQYF. The CDR3 coding sequence is TGTGCCAGCAGTTTATTGAGCACAGATACGCAGTATTTT.

In this sample, this clonotype turned up once. The chain carries TRBV6-2 or TRBV6-3 and TRBJ1-1; perhaps TRBD1 as D (6 bases). V lost 0 bases and J 4 bases, leaving 15 bases between the germline ends. From germline, CDR1 is MNHEY and CDR2 SVGEGT. The CDR3 consists of 16 residues. The CDR3 sequence is CASSYSAAGEGTEAFF. CDR3 coding DNA: TGTGCCAGCAGTTACTCGGCGGCAGGGGAGGGCACTGAAGCTTTCTTT.

This clonotype was seen ten or more times. This rearrangement joins TRBV12-5 to TRBJ2-6; D tentatively fits TRBD1 or TRBD2 (6 bases each). Trimming left V 7 bases short and J 4 bases short, with 14 bases between. CDR1 and CDR2 from the germline V gene are LGHNT and FRNRAP. The CDR3 spans 15 residues. The CDR3 reads CASDRGLSGANVLTF. CDR3 coding DNA: TGTGCTAGTGATCGGGGGCTATCGGGGGCCAACGTCCTGACTTTC.

This clonotype showed up just a few times. V usage is TRBV6-2 or TRBV6-3 and J usage is TRBJ1-1; the match to TRBD1 covers 10 bases. The germline CDR1 and CDR2 sequences are MNHEY and SVGEGT. CDR3 size: 15 residues. Trimming cost V 10 bases and J 0 bases; bases outside gene matches: 8. In DNA form, the CDR3 reads TGTGCCACCGAACGGGACAGGGGCGTGAACACTGAAGCTTTCTTT. Residues: CATERDRGVNTEAFF.